These T cell receptor beta chains were read from a single sample in a study of blood T cell repertoires in COVID-19. TCRdb's copy holds only in-frame clones and misses some; the assay was immunoSEQ multiplex PCR. This table holds about 100,000 clones, about 86% found once. Sequencing was performed on peripheral blood. The receptors here all came from a human donor in a cohort sampled during active COVID-19. Each CDR3 is given with its conserved first and last residue. A D gene is named only where the DNA matches it firmly. Clone size is not always given. Where it is, it says once, few, many or a class for expanded clones.

clone_size j_call d_call v_call cdr3_nt cdr3_aa
once TRBJ1-2 TRBD1 TRBV28 TGTGCCAGCAGTTCCCTGACAGGGGGCGCAGTTAGTGGCTACACCTTC CASSSLTGGAVSGYTF
- TRBJ2-3 - TRBV24-1 TGTGCCACCGGGACACCTACTGGGCGGGTCACAGATACGCAGTATTTT CATGTPTGRVTDTQYF
- TRBJ2-5 TRBD2 TRBV5-4 TGTGCCAGCAGCTTGGCCCAGGCTAGCGGGAGGGTCGAGACCCAGTACTTC CASSLAQASGRVETQYF
- TRBJ2-5 TRBD1 TRBV30 TGTGCCTGGAAACAGGGGTCGCGGGAGACCCAGTACTTC CAWKQGSRETQYF
once TRBJ2-7 TRBD1 TRBV10-3 TGTGCCATCAGTGAGTGGACAGGAACGGAGCAGTACTTC CAISEWTGTEQYF
- TRBJ2-7 TRBD1 TRBV5-4 TGTGCCAGCAGCCTCGACAGGGGTGGATACGAGCAGTACTTC CASSLDRGGYEQYF
- TRBJ2-5 TRBD1 TRBV5-1 TGCGCCAGCAGCTTGGGCGGAGGCAGGGGGAAGGAGACCCAGTACTTC CASSLGGGRGKETQYF
few TRBJ2-7 TRBD2 TRBV11-1 TGTGCCAGCAGCTCACCCGGGAGGGAGCAGTACTTC CASSSPGREQYF
- TRBJ2-3 TRBD2 TRBV9 TGTGCCAGCAGCGTACAAAGCGGGAGGGCAGATACGCAGTATTTT CASSVQSGRADTQYF
- TRBJ1-2 TRBD1 TRBV18 TGTGCCAGCTCACACGGACCGACAGGGGGATGCACCTTC CASSHGPTGGCTF
- TRBJ2-1 - TRBV5-1 TGCGCCAGCAGTAGGGACTTAGCATCCTACAATGAGCAGTTCTTC CASSRDLASYNEQFF
- TRBJ2-3 TRBD1 TRBV27 TGTGCCAGCAGTTACGCCAGGGGGTGGAGCACAGATACGCAGTATTTT CASSYARGWSTDTQYF
- TRBJ1-1 TRBD1 TRBV28 TGTGCCAGCAGTTTCCGAGGACAGGTTGAAGCTTTCTTT CASSFRGQVEAFF
- TRBJ2-1 TRBD2 TRBV29-1 TGCAGCGTTGAGGGACTAGCGGGAGGGTTCAGGAGGAATGAGCAGTTCTTC CSVEGLAGGFRRNEQFF
- TRBJ1-1 - TRBV5-1 TGCGCCAGCAGCTTGGGACAGCCATCCAGGGGCACTGAAGCTTTCTTT CASSLGQPSRGTEAFF
few TRBJ1-1 TRBD1 TRBV6-4 TGTGCCAGCAGTTACGGGACAGGGGACACTGAAGCTTTCTTT CASSYGTGDTEAFF
- TRBJ2-5 - TRBV11-2 TGTGCCAGCAGCTTAACAGCAACCAACGAGACCCAGTACTTC CASSLTATNETQYF
few TRBJ1-6 - TRBV7-3 TGTGCCAGCAGCTTAAAGGGGCATAATTCACCCCTCCACTTT CASSLKGHNSPLHF
- TRBJ2-2 TRBD1 TRBV28 TGTGCCAGCAGTACGAGCCGGGACAGGGTCCCCGGGGAGCTGTTTTTT CASSTSRDRVPGELFF
few TRBJ2-1 - TRBV3-1/TRBV3-2 TGTGCCAGCAGCCCTACGGGACTCTACAATGAGCAGTTCTTC CASSPTGLYNEQFF
- TRBJ2-7 - TRBV14 TGTGCCAGCAGCCGGCTGTCTGGGCGCTACGAGCAGTACTTC CASSRLSGRYEQYF
few TRBJ1-3 - TRBV12-2 TGTGCAAGTCGCTTAGCGGGTATCAGGGCTTTTACAAACACCATATATTTT CASRLAGIRAFTNTIYF
- TRBJ2-1 - TRBV7-9 TGTGCCAGCAGCTTAGGGACAGACTCCTACAATGAGCAGTTCTTC CASSLGTDSYNEQFF
- TRBJ2-1 TRBD2 TRBV18 TGTGCCAGCTCACTTTCCCGGGGACTAGCGGGGTACAATGAGCAGTTCTTC CASSLSRGLAGYNEQFF
- TRBJ1-1 - TRBV5-5 TGTGCCAGCAGCTTGCCCGTTATGAACACTGAAGCTTTCTTT CASSLPVMNTEAFF
- TRBJ2-5 TRBD1 TRBV3-1/TRBV3-2 TGTGCCAGCAGCCAACTGACAGGGGGTGGACAAGAGACCCAGTACTTC CASSQLTGGGQETQYF
- TRBJ1-1 - TRBV30 TGTGCCTGGAGTTTCCAGTTGAACACTGAAGCTTTCTTT CAWSFQLNTEAFF
- TRBJ2-7 TRBD2 TRBV20-1 TGCAGTGCTAGTAGGGGGAGCCTAGCGGGCTACGAGCAGTACTTC CSASRGSLAGYEQYF
- TRBJ1-2 TRBD1 TRBV7-2 TGTGCCAGCAGCTTAGGGGGACAGGCGTATGGCTACACCTTC CASSLGGQAYGYTF
- TRBJ1-1 - TRBV5-6 TGTGCCAGCAGCTCCCAGGGCCCTCTCCTTGAAGCTTTCTTT CASSSQGPLLEAFF
- TRBJ2-1 TRBD2 TRBV2 TGTGCCAGCAGCAGTCTAGCGGGAGGGGGCTACAATGAGCAGTTCTTC CASSSLAGGGYNEQFF
- TRBJ2-1 TRBD2 TRBV6-5 TGTGCCACGCAAGGACTAGCGGGAGCCAATGAGCAGTTCTTC CATQGLAGANEQFF
- TRBJ2-5 - TRBV12-5 TGTGCTAGTGGTTTGGTACCGGACGGACAGACCTCGCAAGAGACCCAGTACTTC CASGLVPDGQTSQETQYF
- TRBJ1-2 - TRBV5-1 TGCGCCAGCAGCCGGACAGCGGATGGCTACACCTTC CASSRTADGYTF
- TRBJ2-3 - TRBV19 TGTGCCAGTAGCGGACTCTCTAGCACAGATACGCAGTATTTT CASSGLSSTDTQYF
- TRBJ1-5 - TRBV30 TGTGCCTGGAGGGCTCCCGACAAGATCTCTCAGCCCCAGCATTTT CAWRAPDKISQPQHF
- TRBJ2-7 TRBD2 TRBV6-1 TGTGCCAGCAGTGTTAGGGCTCCCGGGACTAGAGGCTACGAGCAGTACTTC CASSVRAPGTRGYEQYF
- TRBJ2-7 - TRBV7-2 TGTGCCAGCAGCCCCAACTACGAGCAGTACTTC CASSPNYEQYF
- TRBJ1-3 - TRBV5-4 TGTGCCAGCAGCTTGGGGCATGGAAACACCATATATTTT CASSLGHGNTIYF
- TRBJ1-3 - TRBV6-9 TGTGCCAGCAGTTATGGGACACAATGCTCTGGAAACACCATATATTTT CASSYGTQCSGNTIYF
- TRBJ2-5 TRBD1 TRBV18 TGTGCCAGCTCACCAGGGACAGGGGAGACCCAGTACTTC CASSPGTGETQYF
- TRBJ2-7 TRBD2 TRBV7-2 TGTGCCAGCAGCTCTTCTAGCGGGTTCTACGAGCAGTACTTC CASSSSSGFYEQYF
- TRBJ1-5 TRBD1 TRBV7-8 TGTGCCAGCAGCTTGTTGGGACAGGGGGTGGGTGGGCCCCAGCATTTT CASSLLGQGVGGPQHF
- TRBJ2-1 - TRBV2 TGTGCCAGCAGTGAACGACAGATTAGCTCCTACAATGAGCAGTTCTTC CASSERQISSYNEQFF
- TRBJ2-7 TRBD2 TRBV5-1 TGCGCCAGCAGACAGACTAGCGGGAGTTGGTACGAGCAGTACTTC CASRQTSGSWYEQYF
- TRBJ1-4 - TRBV2 TGTGCCAGCAGTGAAAAATATGCGGGGCGTATTGAAAAACTGTTTTTT CASSEKYAGRIEKLFF
- TRBJ1-5 TRBD1 TRBV5-1 TGCGCCAGCAGCCAGGGACAGGGCAATCAGCCCCAGCATTTT CASSQGQGNQPQHF
- TRBJ2-3 - TRBV5-1 TGCGCCAGCAGCCCCCAGGGAGGACCAGATACGCAGTATTTT CASSPQGGPDTQYF
- TRBJ1-4 - TRBV6-5 TGTGCCAGCACCCGGCAGGGTGCTAATGAAAAACTGTTTTTT CASTRQGANEKLFF
- TRBJ1-1 TRBD1 TRBV19 TGTGCCAGTACATCAGGGGGCTCTGAAGCTTTCTTT CASTSGGSEAFF